This T cell receptor (beta chain) was captured by sequencing in a study of spatial heterogeneity in lung cancer. Study summary: Counts of TCR transcripts in tumor regions correlated strongly with a matched bulk RNA-seq T cell module score.

A distinct unique molecular identifier was carried by each TCR cDNA molecule. One entry per CDR3 protein, called by TCRdb with MiXCR from the 5' RACE reads. The table records under 15,000 distinct CDR3 sequences, approximately 4.8% of them present only once. The time point was: sample taken at primary tumor resection. This clonotype was seen repeatedly, ten times or more. Its antigen is unidentified. The library was designed around alpha chains, so this beta chain is a stray read whose abundance carries little weight. V was trimmed by 2 bases and J by 4 bases, leaving 8 bases between them. CDR1 MNHEY and CDR2 SVGEGT come from the germline V gene. The CDR3 covers 13 residues. Study outcomes and limitations: Of the expanded TCRs, ubiquitous and regional counts tracked the counts of ubiquitous and regional nonsynonymous mutations, respectively. Alpha and beta chain coverage of tumor T cells was estimated at about 6.5% and 14%, respectively. Expanded intratumoral alpha and beta TCR counts tracked tumor mutation counts.

The chain carries TRBV6-2 or TRBV6-3 and TRBJ1-1, with D hard to call. Sequenced here: lung tumor tissue, sampled at surgery. The source is a female donor with early-stage non-small cell lung cancer. The CDR3 coding sequence is TGTGCCAGCAGTTACGTGGAGGGCACTGAAGCTTTCTTT. The encoded protein is CASSYVEGTEAFF.